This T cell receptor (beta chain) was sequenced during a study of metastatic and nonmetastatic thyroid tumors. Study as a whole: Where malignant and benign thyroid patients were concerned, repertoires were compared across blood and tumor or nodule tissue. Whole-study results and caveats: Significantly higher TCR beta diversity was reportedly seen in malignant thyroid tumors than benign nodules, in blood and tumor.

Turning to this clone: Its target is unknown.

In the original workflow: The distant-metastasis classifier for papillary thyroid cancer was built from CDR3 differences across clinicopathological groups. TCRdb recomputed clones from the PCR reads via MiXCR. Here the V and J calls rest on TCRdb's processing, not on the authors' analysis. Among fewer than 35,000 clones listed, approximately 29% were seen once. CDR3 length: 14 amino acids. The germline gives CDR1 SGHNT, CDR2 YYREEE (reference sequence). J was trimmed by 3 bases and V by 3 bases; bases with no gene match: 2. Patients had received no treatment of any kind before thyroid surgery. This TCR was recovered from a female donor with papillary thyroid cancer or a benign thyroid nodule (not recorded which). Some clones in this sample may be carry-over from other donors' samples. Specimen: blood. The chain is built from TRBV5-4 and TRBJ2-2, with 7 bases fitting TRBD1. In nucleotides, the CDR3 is TGTGCCAGCAGCTCTGACAGGGACACCGGGGAGCTGTTTTTT. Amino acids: CASSSDRDTGELFF.